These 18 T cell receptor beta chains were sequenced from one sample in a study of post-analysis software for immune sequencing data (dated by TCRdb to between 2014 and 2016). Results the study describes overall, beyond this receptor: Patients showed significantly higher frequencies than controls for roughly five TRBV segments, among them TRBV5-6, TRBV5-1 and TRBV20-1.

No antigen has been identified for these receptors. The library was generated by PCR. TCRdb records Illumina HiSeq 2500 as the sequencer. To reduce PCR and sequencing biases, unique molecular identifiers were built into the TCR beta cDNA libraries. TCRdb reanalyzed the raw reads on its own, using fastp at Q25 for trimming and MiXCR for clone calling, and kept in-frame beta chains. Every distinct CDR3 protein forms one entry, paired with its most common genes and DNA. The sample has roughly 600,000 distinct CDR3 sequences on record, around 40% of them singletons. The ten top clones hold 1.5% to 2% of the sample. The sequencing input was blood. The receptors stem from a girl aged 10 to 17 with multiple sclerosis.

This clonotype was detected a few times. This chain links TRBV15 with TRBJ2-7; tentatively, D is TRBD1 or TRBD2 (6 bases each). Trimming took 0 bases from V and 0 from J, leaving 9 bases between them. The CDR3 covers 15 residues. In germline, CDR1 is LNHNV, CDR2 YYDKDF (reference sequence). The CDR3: CATSREGGFSYEQYF. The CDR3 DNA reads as TGTGCCACCAGCAGAGAGGGGGGCTTCTCCTACGAGCAGTACTTC.

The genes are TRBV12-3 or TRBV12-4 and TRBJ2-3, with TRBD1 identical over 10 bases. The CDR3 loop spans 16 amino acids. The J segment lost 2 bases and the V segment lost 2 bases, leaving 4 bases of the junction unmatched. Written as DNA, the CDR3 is TGTGCCAGCAGTTTAAGACAGGGGGCATTCACAGATACGCAGTATTTT. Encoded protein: CASSLRQGAFTDTQYF.

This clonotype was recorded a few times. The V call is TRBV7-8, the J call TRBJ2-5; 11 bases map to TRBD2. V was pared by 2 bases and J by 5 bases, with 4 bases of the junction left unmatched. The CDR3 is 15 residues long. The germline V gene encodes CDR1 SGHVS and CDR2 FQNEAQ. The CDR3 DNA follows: TGTGCCAGCAGCTTACTAGCGGGGGGCCCCGAGACCCAGTACTTC. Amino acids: CASSLLAGGPETQYF.

Here the CDR3 reads CASSTGTRAEHF. CDR3 in DNA: TGTGCCAGCAGCACCGGGACTAGAGCCGAGCATTTT. V usage is TRBV7-3 and J usage is TRBJ1-5; perhaps TRBD1 as D (5 bases). Between the trimmed V and J ends, which lost 5 bases and 14 bases, there was a span of 16 bases. The germline CDR1 and CDR2 sequences are SGHTA and FQGTGA. The CDR3 is made up of 12 amino acids.

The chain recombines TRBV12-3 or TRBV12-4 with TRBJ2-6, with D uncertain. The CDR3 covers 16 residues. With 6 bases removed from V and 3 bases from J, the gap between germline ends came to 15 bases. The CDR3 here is CASRESGGFGANVLTF. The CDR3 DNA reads TGTGCCAGCAGAGAGTCAGGTGGTTTTGGGGCCAACGTCCTGACTTTC.

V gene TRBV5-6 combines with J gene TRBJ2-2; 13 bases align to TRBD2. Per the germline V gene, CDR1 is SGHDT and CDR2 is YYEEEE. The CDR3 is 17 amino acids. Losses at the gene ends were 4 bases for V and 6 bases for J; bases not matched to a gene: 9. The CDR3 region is CASSQGLAGDFSGELFF. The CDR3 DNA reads TGTGCCAGCAGCCAAGGACTAGCGGGAGATTTTTCCGGGGAGCTGTTTTTT.

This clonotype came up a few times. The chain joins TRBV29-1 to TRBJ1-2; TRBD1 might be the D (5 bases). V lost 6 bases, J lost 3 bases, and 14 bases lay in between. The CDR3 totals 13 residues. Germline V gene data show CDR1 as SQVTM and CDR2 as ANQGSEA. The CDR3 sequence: CSVEVQGHYGYTF. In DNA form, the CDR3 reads TGCAGCGTCGAGGTCCAGGGACACTATGGCTACACCTTC.

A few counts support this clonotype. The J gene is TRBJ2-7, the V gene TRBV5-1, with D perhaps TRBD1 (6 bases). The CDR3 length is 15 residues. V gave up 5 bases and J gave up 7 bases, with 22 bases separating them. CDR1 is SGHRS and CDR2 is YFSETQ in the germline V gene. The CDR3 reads CASRPGASSVWEQYF. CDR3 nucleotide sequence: TGCGCCAGCAGGCCAGGGGCCTCCTCTGTGTGGGAGCAGTACTTC.

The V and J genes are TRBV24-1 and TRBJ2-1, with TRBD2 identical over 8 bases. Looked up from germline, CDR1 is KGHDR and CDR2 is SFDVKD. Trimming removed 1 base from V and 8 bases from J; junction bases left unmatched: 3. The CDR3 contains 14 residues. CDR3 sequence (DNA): TGTGCCACCAGTGATTTAGGGCGGGAGGATGAGCAGTTCTTC. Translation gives CATSDLGREDEQFF.

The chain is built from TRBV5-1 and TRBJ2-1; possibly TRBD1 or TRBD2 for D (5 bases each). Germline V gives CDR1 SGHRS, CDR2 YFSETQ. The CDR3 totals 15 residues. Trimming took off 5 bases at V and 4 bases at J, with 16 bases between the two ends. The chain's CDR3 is CASRKARDPYNEQFF. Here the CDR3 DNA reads TGCGCCAGCAGAAAGGCCCGGGACCCATACAATGAGCAGTTCTTC.

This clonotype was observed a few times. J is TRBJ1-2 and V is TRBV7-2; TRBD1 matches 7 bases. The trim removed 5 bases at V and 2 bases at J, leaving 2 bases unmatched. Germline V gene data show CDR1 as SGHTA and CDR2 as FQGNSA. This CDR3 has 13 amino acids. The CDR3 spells CASSQDRNYGYTF. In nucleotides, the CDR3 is TGTGCCAGCAGCCAGGACAGGAACTATGGCTACACCTTC.

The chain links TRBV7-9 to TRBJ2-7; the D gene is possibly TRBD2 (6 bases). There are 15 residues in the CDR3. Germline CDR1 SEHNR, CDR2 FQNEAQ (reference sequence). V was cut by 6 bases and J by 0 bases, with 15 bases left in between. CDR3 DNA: TGTGCCAGCAGGGGTATTAGCGGAAGCTCCTACGAGCAGTACTTC. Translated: CASRGISGSSYEQYF.

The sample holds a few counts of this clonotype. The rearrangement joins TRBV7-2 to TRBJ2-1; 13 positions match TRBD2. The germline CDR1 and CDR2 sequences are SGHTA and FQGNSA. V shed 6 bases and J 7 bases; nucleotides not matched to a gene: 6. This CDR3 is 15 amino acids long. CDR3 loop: CASRRTSGGLNEQFF. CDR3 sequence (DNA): TGTGCCAGCAGACGGACTAGCGGGGGTCTGAATGAGCAGTTCTTC.

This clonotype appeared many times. Written as DNA, the CDR3 is TGTGCCAGCAGCTTAACGGCAGGGGGTCCGGATACGCAGTATTTT. Protein sequence: CASSLTAGGPDTQYF. The genes are TRBV7-2 and TRBJ2-3; TRBD1 matches at 7 bases. Trimming at V came to 2 bases and at J to 6 bases, leaving 8 bases not matched to a gene. CDR1 and CDR2 (germline): SGHTA, FQGNSA. This CDR3 has 15 residues.

CDR3 protein: CASSERDRGMVLNTEAFF. CDR3 DNA: TGTGCCAGCAGTGAACGGGACAGGGGGATGGTTTTGAACACTGAAGCTTTCTTT. J is TRBJ1-1 and V is TRBV12-3 or TRBV12-4; 11 bases align to TRBD1. J was trimmed by 0 bases and V by 5 bases; bases with no gene match: 11. The CDR3 covers 18 residues.

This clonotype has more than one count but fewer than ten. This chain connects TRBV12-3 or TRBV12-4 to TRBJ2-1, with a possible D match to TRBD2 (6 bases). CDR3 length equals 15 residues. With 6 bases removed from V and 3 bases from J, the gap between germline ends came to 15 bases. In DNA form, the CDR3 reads TGTGCCAGCAGCCCAGAAGGCGGGAACTACAATGAGCAGTTCTTC. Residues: CASSPEGGNYNEQFF.

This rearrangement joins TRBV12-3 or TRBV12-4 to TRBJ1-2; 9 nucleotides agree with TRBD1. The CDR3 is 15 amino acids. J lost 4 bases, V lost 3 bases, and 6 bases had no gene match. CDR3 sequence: CASSFTPTGGYGYTF. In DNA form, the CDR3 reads TGTGCCAGCAGTTTTACTCCGACAGGGGGCTATGGCTACACCTTC.

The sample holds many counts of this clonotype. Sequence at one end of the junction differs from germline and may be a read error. The CDR3 protein is CASSLGRSTNEKLFF. The DNA of the CDR3 is TGTGCTAGCAGCTTAGGACGGTCAACTAATGAAAAACTGTTTTTT. The V and J genes are TRBV7-7 and TRBJ1-4, with D unresolved. The CDR3 totals 15 residues. Germline assignment: CDR1 SSHAT and CDR2 FNYEAQ (reference sequence). Full variable domain (rest looked up from reference TRBV7-7 and TRBJ1-4): GAGVSQSPRYKVTKRGQDVTLRCDPISSHATLYWYQQALGQGPEFLTYFNYEAQPDKSGLPSDRFSAERPEGSISTLTIQRTEQRDSAMYRCASSLGRSTNEKLFFGSGTQLSVL.